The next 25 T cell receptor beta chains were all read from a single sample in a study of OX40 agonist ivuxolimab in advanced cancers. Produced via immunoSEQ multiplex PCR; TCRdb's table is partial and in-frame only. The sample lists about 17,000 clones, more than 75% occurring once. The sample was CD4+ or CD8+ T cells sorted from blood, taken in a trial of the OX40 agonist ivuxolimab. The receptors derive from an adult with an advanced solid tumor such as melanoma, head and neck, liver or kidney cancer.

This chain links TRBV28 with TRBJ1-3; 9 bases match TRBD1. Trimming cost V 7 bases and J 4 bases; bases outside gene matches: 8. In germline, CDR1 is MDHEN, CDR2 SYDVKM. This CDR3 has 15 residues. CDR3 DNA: TGTGCCAGCAAAAACCTACAGGGGGCAGGAAACACCATATATTTT. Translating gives CASKNLQGAGNTIYF.

The CDR3 sequence is CSGQGQETQYF. The CDR3 DNA reads TGCAGTGGACAGGGTCAAGAGACCCAGTACTTC. The chain links TRBV20-1 to TRBJ2-5, with 7 bases fitting TRBD1. This CDR3 has 11 amino acids. In germline, CDR1 is DFQATT, CDR2 SNEGSKA (reference sequence). The J segment lost 2 bases and the V segment lost 7 bases, leaving 1 base of the junction unmatched.

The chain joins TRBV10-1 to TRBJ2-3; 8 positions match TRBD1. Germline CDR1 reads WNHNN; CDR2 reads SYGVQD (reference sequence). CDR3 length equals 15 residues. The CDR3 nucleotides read TGCGCTTTATCAGGGGGCGCGAAAAAGGCAGATACGCAGTATTTT. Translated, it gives CALSGGAKKADTQYF.

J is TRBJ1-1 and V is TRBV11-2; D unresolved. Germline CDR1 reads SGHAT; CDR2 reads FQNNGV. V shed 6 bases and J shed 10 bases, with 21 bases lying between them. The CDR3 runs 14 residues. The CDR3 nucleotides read TGTGCCAGCAGTCGTACTTGGGGTATGAGGCGAGCTTTCTTT. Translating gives CASSRTWGMRRAFF.

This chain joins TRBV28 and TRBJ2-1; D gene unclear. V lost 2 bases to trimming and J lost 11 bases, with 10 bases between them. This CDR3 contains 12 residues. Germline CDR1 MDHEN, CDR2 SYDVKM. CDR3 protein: CASSLSLNQQFF. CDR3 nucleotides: TGTGCCAGCAGTTTAAGTCTTAACCAGCAGTTCTTC.

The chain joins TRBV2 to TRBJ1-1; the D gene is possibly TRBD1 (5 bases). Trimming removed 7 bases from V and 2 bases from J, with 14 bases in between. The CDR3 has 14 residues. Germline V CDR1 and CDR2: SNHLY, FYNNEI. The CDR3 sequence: CASILSRGNTEAFF. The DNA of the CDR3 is TGTGCCAGCATTTTATCAAGGGGAAACACTGAAGCTTTCTTT.

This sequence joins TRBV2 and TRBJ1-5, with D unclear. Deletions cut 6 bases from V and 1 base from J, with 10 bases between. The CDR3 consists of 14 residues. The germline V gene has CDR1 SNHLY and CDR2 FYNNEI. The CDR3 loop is CASRTGRSNQPQHF. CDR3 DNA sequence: TGTGCCAGCAGGACGGGAAGGAGCAATCAGCCCCAGCATTTT.

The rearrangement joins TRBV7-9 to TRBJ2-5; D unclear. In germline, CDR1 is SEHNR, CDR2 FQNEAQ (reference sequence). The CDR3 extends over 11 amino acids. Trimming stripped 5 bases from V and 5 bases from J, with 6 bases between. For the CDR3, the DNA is TGTGCCAGCAGCCCCCGCGAGACCCAGTACTTC. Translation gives CASSPRETQYF.

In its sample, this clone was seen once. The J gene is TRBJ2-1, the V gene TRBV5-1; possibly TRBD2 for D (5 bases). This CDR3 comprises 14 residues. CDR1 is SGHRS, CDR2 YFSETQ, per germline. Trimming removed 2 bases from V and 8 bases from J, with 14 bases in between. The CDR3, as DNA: TGCGCCAGCAGCTTAGGACTGGCTATCGATGAGCAGTTCTTC. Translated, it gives CASSLGLAIDEQFF. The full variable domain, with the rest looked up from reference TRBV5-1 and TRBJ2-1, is KAGVTQTPRYLIKTRGQQVTLSCSPISGHRSVSWYQQTPGQGLQFLFEYFSETQRNKGNFPGRFSGRQFSNSRSEMNVSTLELGDSALYLCASSLGLAIDEQFFGPGTRLTVL.

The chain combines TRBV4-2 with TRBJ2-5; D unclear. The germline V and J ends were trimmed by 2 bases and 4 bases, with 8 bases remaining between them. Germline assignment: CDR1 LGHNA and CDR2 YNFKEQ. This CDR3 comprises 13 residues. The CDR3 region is CASSQSPRETQYF. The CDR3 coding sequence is TGTGCCAGCAGCCAATCCCCGCGAGAGACCCAGTACTTC.

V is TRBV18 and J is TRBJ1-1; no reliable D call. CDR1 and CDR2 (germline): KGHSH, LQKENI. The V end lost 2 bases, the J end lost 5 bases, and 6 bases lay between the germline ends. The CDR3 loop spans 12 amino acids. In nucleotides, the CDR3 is TGTGCCAGCTCACCAACCGCAACTGAAGCTTTCTTT. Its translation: CASSPTATEAFF.

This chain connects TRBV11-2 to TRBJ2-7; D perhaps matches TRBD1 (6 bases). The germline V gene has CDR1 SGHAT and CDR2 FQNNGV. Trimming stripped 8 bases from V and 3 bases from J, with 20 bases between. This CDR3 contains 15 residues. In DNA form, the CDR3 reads TGTGCCAGCGGACCTGACATTGGACAGAACTACGAGCAGTACTTC. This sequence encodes CASGPDIGQNYEQYF.

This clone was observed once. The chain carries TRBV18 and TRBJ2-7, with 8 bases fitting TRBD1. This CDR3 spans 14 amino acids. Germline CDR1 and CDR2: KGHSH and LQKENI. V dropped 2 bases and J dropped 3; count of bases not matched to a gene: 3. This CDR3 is CASSPVGQGYEQYF. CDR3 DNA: TGTGCCAGCTCACCAGTAGGACAGGGCTACGAGCAGTACTTC.

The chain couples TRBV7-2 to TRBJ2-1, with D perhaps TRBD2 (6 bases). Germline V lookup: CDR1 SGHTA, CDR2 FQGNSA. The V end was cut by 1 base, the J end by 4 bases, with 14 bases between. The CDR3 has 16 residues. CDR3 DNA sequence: TGTGCCAGCAGCTTAGGGGTGGGGGGAACATACAATGAGCAGTTCTTC. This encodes CASSLGVGGTYNEQFF. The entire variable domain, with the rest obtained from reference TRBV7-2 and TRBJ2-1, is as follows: GAGVSQSPSNKVTEKGKDVELRCDPISGHTALYWYRQSLGQGLEFLIYFQGNSAPDKSGLPSDRFSAERTGGSVSTLTIQRTQQEDSAVYLCASSLGVGGTYNEQFFGPGTRLTVL.

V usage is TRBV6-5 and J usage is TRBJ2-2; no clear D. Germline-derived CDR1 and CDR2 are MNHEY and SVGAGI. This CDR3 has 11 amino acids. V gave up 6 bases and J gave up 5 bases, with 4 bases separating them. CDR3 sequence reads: CASRRTGELFF. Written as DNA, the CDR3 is TGTGCCAGCAGAAGGACCGGGGAGCTGTTTTTT.

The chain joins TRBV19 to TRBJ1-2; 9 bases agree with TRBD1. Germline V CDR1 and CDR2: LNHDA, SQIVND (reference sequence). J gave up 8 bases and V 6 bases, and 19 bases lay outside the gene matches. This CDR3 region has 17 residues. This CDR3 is CASRRQVQGAFPKGYTF. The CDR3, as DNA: TGTGCCAGTAGACGTCAAGTACAGGGGGCCTTTCCAAAGGGCTACACCTTC.

The CDR3 protein is CASSRTDVYEQYF. The DNA of the CDR3 is TGTGCCAGCAGTCGGACAGATGTTTACGAGCAGTACTTC. J is TRBJ2-7 and V is TRBV6-1; the D gene is possibly TRBD1 (6 bases). The CDR3 has 13 amino acids. CDR1 and CDR2 from the germline V gene are MNHNS and SASEGT. With 5 bases removed from V and 4 bases from J, the gap between germline ends came to 12 bases.

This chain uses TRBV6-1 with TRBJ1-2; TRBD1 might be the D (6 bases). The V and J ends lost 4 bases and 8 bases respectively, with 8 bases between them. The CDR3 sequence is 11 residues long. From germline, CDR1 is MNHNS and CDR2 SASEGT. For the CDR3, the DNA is TGTGCCAGCAGTGCTACAGGGGGCTACACCTTC. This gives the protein CASSATGGYTF.

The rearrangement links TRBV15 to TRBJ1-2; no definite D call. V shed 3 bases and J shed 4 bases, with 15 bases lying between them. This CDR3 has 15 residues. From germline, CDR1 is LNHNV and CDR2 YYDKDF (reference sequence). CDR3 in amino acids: CATSSVRARSYGYTF. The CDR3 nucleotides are TGTGCCACCAGCAGCGTACGCGCTCGGAGCTATGGCTACACCTTC.

The CDR3: CASSVGGKENIQYF. For the CDR3, the DNA is TGTGCCAGCAGCGTAGGGGGGAAAGAAAACATTCAGTACTTC. The chain recombines TRBV9 with TRBJ2-4, with D perhaps assigned TRBD1 or TRBD2 (5 bases each). The CDR3 covers 14 residues. Germline CDR1 SGDLS, CDR2 YYNGEE. Trimming removed 0 bases from V and 5 bases from J, with 9 bases in between.

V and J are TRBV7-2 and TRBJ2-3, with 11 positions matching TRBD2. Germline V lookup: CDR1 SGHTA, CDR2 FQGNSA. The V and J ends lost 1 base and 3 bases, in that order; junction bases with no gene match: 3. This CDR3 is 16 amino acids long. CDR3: CASSLGTSGLTDTQYF. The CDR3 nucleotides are TGTGCCAGCAGCTTAGGGACTAGCGGGTTGACAGATACGCAGTATTTT.

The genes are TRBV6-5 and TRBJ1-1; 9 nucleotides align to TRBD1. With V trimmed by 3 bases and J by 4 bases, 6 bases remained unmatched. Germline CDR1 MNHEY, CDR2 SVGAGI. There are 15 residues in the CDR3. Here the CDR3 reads CASSYPTGGRTEAFF. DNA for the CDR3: TGTGCCAGCAGTTATCCTACAGGGGGCCGCACTGAAGCTTTCTTT.

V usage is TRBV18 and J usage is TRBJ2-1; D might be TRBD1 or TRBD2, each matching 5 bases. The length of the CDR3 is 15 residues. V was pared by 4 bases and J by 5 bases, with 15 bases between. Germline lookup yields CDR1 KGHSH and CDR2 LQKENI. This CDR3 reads CASSQWGSHNNEQFF. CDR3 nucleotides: TGTGCCAGCTCACAGTGGGGGTCCCATAACAATGAGCAGTTCTTC.

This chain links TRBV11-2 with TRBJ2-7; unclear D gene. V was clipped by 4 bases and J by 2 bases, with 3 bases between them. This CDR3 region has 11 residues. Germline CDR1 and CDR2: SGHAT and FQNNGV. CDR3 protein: CASSSAYEQYF. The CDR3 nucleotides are TGTGCCAGCAGCTCTGCCTACGAGCAGTACTTC.

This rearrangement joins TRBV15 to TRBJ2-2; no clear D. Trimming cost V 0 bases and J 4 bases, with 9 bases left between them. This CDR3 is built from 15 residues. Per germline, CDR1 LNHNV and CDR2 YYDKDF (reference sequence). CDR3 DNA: TGTGCCACCAGCAGAGATGGTAGAAGCACCGGGGAGCTGTTTTTT. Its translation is CATSRDGRSTGELFF.